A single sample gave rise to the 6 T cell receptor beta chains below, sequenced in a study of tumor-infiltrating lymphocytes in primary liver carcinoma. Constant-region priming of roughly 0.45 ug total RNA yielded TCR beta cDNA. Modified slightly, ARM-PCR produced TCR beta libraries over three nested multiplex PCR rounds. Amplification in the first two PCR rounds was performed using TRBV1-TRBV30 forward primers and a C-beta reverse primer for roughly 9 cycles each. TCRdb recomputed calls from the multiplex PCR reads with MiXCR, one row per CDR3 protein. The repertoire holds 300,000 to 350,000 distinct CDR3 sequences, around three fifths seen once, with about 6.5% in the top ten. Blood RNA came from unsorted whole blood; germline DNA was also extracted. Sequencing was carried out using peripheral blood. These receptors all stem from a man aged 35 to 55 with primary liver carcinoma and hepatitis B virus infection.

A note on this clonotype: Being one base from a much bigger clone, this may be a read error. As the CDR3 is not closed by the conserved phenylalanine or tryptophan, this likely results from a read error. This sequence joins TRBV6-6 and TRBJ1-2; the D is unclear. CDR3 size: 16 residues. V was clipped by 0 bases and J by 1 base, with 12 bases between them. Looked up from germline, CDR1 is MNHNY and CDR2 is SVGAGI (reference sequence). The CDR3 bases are TGTGCCAGCAGTTACTCGAATCGCAGACTTAACTATGGCTACACCTCC. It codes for CASSYSNRRLNYGYTS.

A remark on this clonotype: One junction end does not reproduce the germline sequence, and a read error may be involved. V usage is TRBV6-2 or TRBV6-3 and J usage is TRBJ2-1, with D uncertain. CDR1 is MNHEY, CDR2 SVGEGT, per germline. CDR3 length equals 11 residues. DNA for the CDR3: TGTACCAGCGAGCGTTTTAATGAGCAGCTCTTC. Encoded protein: CTSERFNEQLF.

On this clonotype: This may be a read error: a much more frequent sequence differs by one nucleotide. The CDR3 sequence: CAISDSNQDTQYF. In nucleotides, the CDR3 is TGTGCCATCAGTGACAGTAACCAAGATACCCAGTACTTC. The chain couples TRBV10-3 to TRBJ2-5; D is uncertain. This CDR3 has 13 amino acids. Germline CDR1 is ENHRY and CDR2 is SYGVKD.

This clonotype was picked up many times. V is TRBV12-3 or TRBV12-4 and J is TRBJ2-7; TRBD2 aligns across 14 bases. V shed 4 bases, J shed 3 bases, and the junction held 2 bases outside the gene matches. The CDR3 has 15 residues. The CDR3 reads CASSSGLAGDYEQYF. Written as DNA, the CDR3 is TGTGCCAGCAGTTCGGGACTAGCGGGGGACTACGAGCAGTACTTC.

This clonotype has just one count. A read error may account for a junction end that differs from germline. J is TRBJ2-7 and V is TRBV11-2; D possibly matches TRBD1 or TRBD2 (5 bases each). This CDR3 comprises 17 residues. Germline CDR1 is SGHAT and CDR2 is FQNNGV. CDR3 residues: CASSLVLGSWDALRANF. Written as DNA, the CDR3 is TGTGCCAGCAGCTTAGTCCTTGGTTCTTGGGACGCTCTACGGGCGAACTTC.

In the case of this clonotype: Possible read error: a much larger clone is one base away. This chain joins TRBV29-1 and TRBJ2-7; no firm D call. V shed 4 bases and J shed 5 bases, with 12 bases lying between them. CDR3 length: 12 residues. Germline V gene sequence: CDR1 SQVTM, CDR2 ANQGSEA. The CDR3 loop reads CSVGHGTNEQYF. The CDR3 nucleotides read TGCAGCGTTGGACATGGAACCAACGAGCAGTACTTC.